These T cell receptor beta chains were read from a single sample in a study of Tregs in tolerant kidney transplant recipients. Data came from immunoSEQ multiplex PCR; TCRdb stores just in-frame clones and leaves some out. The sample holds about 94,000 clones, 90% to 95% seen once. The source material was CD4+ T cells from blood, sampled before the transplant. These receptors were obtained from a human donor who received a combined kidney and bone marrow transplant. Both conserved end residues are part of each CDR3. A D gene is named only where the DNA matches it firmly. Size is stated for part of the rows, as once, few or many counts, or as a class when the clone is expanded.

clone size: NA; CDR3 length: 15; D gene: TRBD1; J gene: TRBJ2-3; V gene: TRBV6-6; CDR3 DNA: TGTGCCAGCAGTTACTTCGGACAGGGTACAGATACGCAGTATTTT; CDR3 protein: CASSYFGQGTDTQYF
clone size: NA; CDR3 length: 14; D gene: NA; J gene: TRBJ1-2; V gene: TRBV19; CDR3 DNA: TGTGCCAGTAGTCCCCACAGGGTTTCGAGTGGCTACACCTTC; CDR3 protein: CASSPHRVSSGYTF
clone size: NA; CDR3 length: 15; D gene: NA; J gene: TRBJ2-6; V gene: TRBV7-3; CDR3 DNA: TGTGCCAGCAGCCCTTCTATCGCTGGGGCCAACGTCCTGACTTTC; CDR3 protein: CASSPSIAGANVLTF
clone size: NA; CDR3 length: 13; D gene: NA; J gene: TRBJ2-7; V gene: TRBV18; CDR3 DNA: TGTGCCAGCTCACCACCTAGCAGCTACGAGCAGTACTTC; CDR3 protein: CASSPPSSYEQYF
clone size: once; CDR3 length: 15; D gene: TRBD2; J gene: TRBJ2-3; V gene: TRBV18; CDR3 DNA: TGTGCCAGCTCACCACGGAGGGGAGGGACAGATACGCAGTATTTT; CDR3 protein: CASSPRRGGTDTQYF
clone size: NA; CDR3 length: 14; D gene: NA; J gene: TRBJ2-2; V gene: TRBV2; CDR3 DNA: TGTGCCAGCATGGACAGAATTAACACCGGGGAGCTGTTTTTT; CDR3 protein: CASMDRINTGELFF
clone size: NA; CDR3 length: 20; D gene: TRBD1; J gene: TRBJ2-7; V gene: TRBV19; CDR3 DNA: TGTGCCAGTAGTATTCGAGGAAAGAATATGGGACAGCCTATATCCTACGAGCAGTACTTC; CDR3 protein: CASSIRGKNMGQPISYEQYF
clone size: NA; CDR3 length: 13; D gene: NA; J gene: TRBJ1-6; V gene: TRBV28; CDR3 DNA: TGTGCCAGCAGGACAGACCAGAATTCACCCCTCCACTTT; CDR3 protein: CASRTDQNSPLHF
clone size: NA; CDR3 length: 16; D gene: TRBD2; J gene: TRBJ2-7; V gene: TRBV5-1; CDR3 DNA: TGCGCCAGCAGCTTTGGGACTAGCGGGGTAGCCTACGAGCAGTACTTC; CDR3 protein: CASSFGTSGVAYEQYF
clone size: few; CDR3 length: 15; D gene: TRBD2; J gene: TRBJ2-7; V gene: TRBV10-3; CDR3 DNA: TGTGCCATCAGTGGAGGGGGACTAGCGGCCTACGAGCAGTACTTC; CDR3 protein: CAISGGGLAAYEQYF
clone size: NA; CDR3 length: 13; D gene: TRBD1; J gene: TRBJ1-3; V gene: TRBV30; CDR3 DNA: TGTGCCTGGGCGGGACAGATTGGAAACACCATATATTTT; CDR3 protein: CAWAGQIGNTIYF
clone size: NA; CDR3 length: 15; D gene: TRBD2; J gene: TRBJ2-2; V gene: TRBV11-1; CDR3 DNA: TGTGCCAGCAGCCGCGGACTAGTGAATGCCGGGGAGCTGTTTTTT; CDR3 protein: CASSRGLVNAGELFF
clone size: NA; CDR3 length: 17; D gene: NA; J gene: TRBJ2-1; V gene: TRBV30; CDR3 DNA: TGTGCCTGGAGTGGGGGGGGCGGGGTCAACTCCTACAATGAGCAGTTCTTC; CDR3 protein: CAWSGGGGVNSYNEQFF
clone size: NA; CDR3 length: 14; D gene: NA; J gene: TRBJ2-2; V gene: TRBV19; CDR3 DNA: TGTGCCAGTAGTGTTACAGCAAACACCGGGGAGCTGTTTTTT; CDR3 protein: CASSVTANTGELFF
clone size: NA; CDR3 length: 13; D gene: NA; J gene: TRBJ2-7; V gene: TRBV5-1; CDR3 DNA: TGCGCCAGCACCCCCGGGGGATCCTACGAGCAGTACTTC; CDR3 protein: CASTPGGSYEQYF
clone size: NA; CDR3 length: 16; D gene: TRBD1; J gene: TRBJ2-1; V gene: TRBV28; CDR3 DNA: TGTGCCAGCGGTATGTATCGGGACAGGGCAGGGAATGAGCAGTTCTTC; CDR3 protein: CASGMYRDRAGNEQFF
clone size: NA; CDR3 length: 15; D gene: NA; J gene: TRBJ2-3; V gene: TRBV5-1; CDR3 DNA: TGCGCCAGCAGCTTGGCTCTGGCCGAACCAGATACGCAGTATTTT; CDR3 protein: CASSLALAEPDTQYF
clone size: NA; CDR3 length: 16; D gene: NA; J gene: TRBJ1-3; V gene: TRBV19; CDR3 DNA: TGTGCCAGTAGTATGGGGGGGCGGATTACTGGAAACACCATATATTTT; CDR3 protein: CASSMGGRITGNTIYF
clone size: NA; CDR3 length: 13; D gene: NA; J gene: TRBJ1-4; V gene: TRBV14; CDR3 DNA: TGTGCCAGCAGCCAAGCCGGGGGGGCAAAACTGTTTTTT; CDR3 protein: CASSQAGGAKLFF
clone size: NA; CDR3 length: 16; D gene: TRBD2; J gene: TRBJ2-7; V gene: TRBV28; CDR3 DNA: TGTGCCAGTCCCCCCAGCGGGAGGGCCAACGCCTACGAGCAGTACTTC; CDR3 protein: CASPPSGRANAYEQYF
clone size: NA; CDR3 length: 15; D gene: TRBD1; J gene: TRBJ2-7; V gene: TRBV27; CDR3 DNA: TGTGCCAGCAGTCTACGGGACAGCGCATCCTACGAGCAGTACTTC; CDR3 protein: CASSLRDSASYEQYF
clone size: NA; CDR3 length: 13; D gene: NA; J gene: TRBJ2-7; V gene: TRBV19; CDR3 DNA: TGTGCCAGTAGTTCTCAAGCTGGCTACGAGCAGTACTTC; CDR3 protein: CASSSQAGYEQYF
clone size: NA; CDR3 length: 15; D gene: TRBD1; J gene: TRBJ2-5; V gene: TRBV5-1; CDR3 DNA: TGCGCCAGCAGCTACGGGACAGGGCTCCAAGAGACCCAGTACTTC; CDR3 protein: CASSYGTGLQETQYF
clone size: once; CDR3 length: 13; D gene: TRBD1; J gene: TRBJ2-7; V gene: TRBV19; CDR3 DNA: TGTGCCAGTAGCCGATTTCCAGGGGGTGAGCAGTACTTC; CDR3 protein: CASSRFPGGEQYF
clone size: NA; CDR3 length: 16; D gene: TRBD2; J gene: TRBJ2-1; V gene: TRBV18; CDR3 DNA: TGTGCCAGCTCACCCTTAGGGACTAGCGACTACAATGAGCAGTTCTTC; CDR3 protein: CASSPLGTSDYNEQFF
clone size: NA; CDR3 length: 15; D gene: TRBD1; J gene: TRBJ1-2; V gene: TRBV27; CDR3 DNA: TGTGCCAGCAGTTTATCCGGGACAGGGTATTATGGCTACACCTTC; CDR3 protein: CASSLSGTGYYGYTF